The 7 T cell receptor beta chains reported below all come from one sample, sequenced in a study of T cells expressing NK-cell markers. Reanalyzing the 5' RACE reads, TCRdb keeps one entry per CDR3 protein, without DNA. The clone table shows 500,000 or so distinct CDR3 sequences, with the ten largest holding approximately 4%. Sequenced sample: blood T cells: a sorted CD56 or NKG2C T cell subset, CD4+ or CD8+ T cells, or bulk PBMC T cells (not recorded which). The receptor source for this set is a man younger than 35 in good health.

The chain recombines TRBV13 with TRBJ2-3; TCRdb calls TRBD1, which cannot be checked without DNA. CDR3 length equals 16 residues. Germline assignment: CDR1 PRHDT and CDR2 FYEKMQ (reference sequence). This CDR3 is CASSSSGQGSTDTQYF. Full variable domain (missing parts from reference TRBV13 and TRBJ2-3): AAGVIQSPRHLIKEKRETATLKCYPIPRHDTVYWYQQGPGQDPQFLISFYEKMQSDKGSIPDRFSAQQFSDYHSELNMSSLELGDSALYFCASSSSGQGSTDTQYFGPGTRLTVL.

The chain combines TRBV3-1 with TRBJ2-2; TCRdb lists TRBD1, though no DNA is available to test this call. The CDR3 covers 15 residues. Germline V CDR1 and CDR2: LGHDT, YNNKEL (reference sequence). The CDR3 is CASSQEPGVPGELFF.

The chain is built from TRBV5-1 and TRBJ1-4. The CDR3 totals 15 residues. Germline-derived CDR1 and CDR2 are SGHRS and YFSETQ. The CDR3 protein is CASSLRRGEDEKLFF.

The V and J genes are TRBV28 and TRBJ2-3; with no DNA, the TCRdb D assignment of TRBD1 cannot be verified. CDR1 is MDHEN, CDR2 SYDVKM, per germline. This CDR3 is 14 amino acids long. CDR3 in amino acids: CASNKGDGTDTQYF.

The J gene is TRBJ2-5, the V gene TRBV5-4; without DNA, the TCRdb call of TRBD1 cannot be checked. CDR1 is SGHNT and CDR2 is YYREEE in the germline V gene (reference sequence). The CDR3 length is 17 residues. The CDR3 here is CASRQEIAWQGGETQYF.

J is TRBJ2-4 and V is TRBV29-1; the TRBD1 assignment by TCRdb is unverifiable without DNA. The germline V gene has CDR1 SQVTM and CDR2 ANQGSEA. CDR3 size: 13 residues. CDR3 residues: CSVGGRAVDIQYF.

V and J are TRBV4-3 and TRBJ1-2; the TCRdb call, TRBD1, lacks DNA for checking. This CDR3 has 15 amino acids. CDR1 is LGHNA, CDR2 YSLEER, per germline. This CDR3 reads CASSQSWDNKYGYTF.